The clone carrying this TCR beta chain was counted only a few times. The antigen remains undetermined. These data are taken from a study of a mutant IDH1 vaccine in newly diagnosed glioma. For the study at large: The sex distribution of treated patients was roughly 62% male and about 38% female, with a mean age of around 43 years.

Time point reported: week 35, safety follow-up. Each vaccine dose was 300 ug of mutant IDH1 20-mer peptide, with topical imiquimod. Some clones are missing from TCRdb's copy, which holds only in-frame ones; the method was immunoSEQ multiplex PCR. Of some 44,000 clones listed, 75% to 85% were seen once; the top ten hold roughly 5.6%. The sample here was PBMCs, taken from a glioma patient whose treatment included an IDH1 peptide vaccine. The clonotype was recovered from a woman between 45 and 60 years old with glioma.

The CDR3: CASSPILRRTHREMGAFF. CDR3 in DNA: TGCGCCAGCAGCCCCATCCTCCGCCGGACGCACAGGGAGATGGGAGCTTTCTTT. The chain joins TRBV4-1 to TRBJ1-1, with a possible D match to TRBD1 (6 bases). CDR3 length equals 18 residues. The germline V gene has CDR1 MGHRA and CDR2 YSYEKL. V was clipped by 4 bases and J by 10 bases, with 31 bases between them.